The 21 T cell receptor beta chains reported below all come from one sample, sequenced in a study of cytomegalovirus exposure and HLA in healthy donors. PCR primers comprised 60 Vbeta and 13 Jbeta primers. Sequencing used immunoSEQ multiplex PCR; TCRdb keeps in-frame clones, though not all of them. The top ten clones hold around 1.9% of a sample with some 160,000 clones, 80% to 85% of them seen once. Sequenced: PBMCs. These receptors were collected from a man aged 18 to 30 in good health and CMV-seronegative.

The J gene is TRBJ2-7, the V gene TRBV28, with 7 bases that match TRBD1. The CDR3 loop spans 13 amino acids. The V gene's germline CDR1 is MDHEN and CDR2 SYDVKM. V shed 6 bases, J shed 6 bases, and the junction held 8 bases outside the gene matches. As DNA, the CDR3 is TGTGCCAGCAGACAGGGGTTGCTGGTCGAGCAGTACTTC. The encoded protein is CASRQGLLVEQYF.

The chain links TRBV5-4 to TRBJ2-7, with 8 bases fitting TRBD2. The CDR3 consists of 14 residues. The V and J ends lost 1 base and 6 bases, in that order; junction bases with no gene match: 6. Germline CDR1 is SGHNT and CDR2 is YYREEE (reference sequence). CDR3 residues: CASSLREGLGEQYF. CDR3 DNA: TGTGCCAGCAGCTTGCGGGAGGGACTAGGCGAGCAGTACTTC.

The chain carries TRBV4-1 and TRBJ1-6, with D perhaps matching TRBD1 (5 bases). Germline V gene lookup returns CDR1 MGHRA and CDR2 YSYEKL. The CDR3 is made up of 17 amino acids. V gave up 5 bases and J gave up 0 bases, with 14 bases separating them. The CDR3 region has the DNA TGCGCCAGCAGCACAGGTCCGGGGGGCTCCTATAATTCACCCCTCCACTTT. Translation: CASSTGPGGSYNSPLHF.

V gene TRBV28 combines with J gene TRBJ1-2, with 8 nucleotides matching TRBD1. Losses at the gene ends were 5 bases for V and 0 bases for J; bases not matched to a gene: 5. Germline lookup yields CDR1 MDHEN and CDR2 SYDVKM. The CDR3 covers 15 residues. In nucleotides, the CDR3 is TGTGCCAGCAGTGTGACAGGGGCCGCTAACTATGGCTACACCTTC. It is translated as CASSVTGAANYGYTF.

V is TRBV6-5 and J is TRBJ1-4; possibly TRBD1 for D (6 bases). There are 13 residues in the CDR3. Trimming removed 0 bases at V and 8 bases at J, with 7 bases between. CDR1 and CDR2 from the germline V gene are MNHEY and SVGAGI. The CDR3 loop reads CASSYSQGEKLFF. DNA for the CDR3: TGTGCCAGCAGTTACTCGCAGGGGGAAAAACTGTTTTTT.

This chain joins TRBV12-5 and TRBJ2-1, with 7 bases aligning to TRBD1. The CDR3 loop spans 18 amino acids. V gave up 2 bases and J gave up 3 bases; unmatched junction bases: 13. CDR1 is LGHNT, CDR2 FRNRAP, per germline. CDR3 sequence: CASGLPPGQKTNYNEQFF. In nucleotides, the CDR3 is TGTGCTAGTGGTTTGCCCCCGGGACAGAAGACCAACTACAATGAGCAGTTCTTC.

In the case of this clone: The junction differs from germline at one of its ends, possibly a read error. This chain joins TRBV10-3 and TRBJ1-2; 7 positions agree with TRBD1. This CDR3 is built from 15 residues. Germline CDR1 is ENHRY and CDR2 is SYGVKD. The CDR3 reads CAISAGTAAFGGYAF. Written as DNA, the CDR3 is TGTGCCATCAGTGCCGGGACAGCAGCCTTCGGTGGCTACGCCTTC.

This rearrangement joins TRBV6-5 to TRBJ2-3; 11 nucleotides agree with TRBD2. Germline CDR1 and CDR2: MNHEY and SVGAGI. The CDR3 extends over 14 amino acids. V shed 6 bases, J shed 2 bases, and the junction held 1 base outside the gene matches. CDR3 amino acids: CASRLAGATDTQYF. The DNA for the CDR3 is TGTGCCAGCAGACTAGCGGGGGCCACAGATACGCAGTATTTT.

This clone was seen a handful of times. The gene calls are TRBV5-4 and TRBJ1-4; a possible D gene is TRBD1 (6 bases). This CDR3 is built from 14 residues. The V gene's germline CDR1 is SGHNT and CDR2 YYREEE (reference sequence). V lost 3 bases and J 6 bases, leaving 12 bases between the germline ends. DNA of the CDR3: TGTGCCAGCAGCTCCCGGGACACGGATGAAAAACTGTTTTTT. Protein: CASSSRDTDEKLFF.

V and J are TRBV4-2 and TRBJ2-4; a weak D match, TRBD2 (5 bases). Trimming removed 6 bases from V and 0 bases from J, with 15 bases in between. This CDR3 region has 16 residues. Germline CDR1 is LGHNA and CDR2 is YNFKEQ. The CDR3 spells CASSQTQDSAKNIQYF. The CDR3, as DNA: TGTGCCAGCAGTCAGACCCAGGACTCAGCCAAAAACATTCAGTACTTC.

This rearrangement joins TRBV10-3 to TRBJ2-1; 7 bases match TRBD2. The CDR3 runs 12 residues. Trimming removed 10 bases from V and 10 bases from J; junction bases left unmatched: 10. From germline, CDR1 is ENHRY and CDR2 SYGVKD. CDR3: CATGPGEGEQFF. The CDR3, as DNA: TGTGCCACCGGTCCCGGGGAGGGGGAGCAGTTCTTC.

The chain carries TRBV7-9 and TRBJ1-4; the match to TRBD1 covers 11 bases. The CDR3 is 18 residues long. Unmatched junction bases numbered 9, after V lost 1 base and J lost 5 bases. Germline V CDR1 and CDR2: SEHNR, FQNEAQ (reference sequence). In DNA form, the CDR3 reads TGTGCCAGCAGCTTAGAGGGACAGGGGGTAAAAAGAAATGAAAAACTGTTTTTT. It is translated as CASSLEGQGVKRNEKLFF.

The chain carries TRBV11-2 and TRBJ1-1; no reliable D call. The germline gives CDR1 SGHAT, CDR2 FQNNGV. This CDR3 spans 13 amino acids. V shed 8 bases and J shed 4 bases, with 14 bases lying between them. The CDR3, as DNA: TGTGCCAGCGGTCTCCCGGGGTCCACTGAAGCTTTCTTT. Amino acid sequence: CASGLPGSTEAFF.

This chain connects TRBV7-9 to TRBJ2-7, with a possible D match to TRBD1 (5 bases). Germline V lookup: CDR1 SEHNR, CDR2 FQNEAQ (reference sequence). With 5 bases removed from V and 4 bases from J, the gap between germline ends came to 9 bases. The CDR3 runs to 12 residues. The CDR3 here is CASSHPGYEQYF. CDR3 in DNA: TGTGCCAGCAGCCACCCAGGGTACGAGCAGTACTTC.

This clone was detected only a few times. The CDR3 DNA follows: TGTGCCAGCAGTGACCTGGGAGGGGCAGATACGCAGTATTTT. It translates to CASSDLGGADTQYF. The V call is TRBV6-1, the J call TRBJ2-3, with 7 nucleotides matching TRBD2. V dropped 3 bases and J dropped 4; count of bases not matched to a gene: 4. The CDR3 runs 14 residues. From germline, CDR1 is MNHNS and CDR2 SASEGT.

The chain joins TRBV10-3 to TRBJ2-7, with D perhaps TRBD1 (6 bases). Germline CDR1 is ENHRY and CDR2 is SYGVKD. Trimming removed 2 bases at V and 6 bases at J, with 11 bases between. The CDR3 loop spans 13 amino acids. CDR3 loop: CAISEVGAGEQYF. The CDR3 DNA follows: TGTGCCATCAGTGAGGTGGGGGCCGGCGAGCAGTACTTC.

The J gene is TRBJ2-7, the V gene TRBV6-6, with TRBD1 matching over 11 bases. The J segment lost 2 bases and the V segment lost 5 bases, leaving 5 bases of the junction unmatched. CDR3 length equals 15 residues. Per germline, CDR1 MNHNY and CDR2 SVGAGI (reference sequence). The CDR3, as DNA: TGTGCCAGCAGTCCACGGGGACAGGGGGCCTACGAGCAGTACTTC. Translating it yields CASSPRGQGAYEQYF.

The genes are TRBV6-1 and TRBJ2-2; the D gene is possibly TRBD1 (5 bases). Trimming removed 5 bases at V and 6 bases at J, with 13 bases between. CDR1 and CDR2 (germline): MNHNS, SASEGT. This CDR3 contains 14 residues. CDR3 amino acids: CASSPRQPPGELFF. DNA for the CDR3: TGTGCCAGCAGTCCACGACAGCCCCCCGGGGAGCTGTTTTTT.

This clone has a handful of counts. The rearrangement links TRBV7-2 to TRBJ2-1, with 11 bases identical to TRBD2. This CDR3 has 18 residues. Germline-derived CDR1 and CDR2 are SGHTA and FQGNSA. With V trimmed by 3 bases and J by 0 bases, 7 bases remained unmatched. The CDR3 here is CASSFPLAGASSYNEQFF. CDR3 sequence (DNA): TGTGCCAGCAGCTTTCCACTAGCGGGGGCCAGCTCCTACAATGAGCAGTTCTTC. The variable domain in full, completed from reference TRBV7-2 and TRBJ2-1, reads GAGVSQSPSNKVTEKGKDVELRCDPISGHTALYWYRQSLGQGLEFLIYFQGNSAPDKSGLPSDRFSAERTGGSVSTLTIQRTQQEDSAVYLCASSFPLAGASSYNEQFFGPGTRLTVL.

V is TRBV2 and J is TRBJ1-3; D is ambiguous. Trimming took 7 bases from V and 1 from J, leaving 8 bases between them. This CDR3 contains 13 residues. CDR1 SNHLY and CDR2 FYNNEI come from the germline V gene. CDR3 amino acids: CASKSTSGNTIYF. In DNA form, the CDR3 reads TGTGCCAGCAAGTCGACATCTGGAAACACCATATATTTT.

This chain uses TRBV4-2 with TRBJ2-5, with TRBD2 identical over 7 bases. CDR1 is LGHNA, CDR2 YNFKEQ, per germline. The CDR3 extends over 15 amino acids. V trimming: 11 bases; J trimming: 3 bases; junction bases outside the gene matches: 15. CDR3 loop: CASRVGGGREETQYF. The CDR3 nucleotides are TGTGCCTCGCGTGTAGGCGGGGGAAGAGAAGAGACCCAGTACTTC.